The sample holds one count of the clone carrying this T cell receptor beta chain. Sequenced by immunoSEQ multiplex PCR; TCRdb stores in-frame clones only, minus some. The top ten hold about 8.4% of the sample, which has roughly 100,000 clones, roughly 83% seen once. These data come from a study of PD-L1 blockade in urothelial cancer. Study overall: After treatment start, blood was analyzed at 3 weeks (second dose) and at 6 weeks. When blood samples were assessed, the median T cell count was around 140,000.

The germline V gene encodes CDR1 SGHRS and CDR2 YFSETQ. The trim removed 2 bases at V and 0 bases at J, leaving 4 bases unmatched. The CDR3 sequence is 16 residues long. The time point denotes: peripheral blood 6 weeks after treatment start. Locally advanced or metastatic urothelial carcinoma affected all patients. The chain carries TRBV5-1 and TRBJ2-7; 11 bases are shared with TRBD2. The TCR comes from a man aged 70-80 years with urothelial cancer. The sequencing here drew on PBMCs, taken around atezolizumab (anti-PD-L1) treatment. The CDR3 region has the DNA TGCGCCAGCAGCTTATCTAGCGGGAGGTTCTCCTACGAGCAGTACTTC. It encodes CASSLSSGRFSYEQYF.